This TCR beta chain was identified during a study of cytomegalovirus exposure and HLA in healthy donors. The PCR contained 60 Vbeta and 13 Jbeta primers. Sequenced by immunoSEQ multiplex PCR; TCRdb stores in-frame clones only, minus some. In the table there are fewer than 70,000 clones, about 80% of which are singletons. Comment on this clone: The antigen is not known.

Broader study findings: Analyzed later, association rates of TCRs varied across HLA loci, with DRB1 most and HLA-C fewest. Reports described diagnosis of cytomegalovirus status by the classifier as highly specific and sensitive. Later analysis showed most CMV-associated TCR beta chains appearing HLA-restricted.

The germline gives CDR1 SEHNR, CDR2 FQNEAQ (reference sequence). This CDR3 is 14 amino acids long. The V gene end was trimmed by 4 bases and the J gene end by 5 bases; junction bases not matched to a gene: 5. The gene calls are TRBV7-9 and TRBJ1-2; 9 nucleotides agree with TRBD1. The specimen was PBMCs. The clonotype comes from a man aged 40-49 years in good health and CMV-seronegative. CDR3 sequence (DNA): TGTGCCAGCAGCTCGGGACAGGGATTTTATGGCTACACCTTC. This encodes CASSSGQGFYGYTF.